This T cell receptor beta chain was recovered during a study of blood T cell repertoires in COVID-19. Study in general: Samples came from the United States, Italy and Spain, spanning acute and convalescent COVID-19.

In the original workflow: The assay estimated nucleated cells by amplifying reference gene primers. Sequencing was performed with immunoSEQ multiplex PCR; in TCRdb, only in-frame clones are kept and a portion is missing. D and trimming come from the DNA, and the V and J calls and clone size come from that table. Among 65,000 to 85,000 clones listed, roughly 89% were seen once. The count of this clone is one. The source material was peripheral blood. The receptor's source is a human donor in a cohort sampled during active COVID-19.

The CDR3 region is CASSLPANESFNSPLHF. The CDR3 region has the DNA TGTGCCAGCAGCTTACCAGCGAATGAGTCATTTAATTCACCCCTCCACTTT. The J gene is TRBJ1-6, the V gene TRBV11-3; D is ambiguous. This CDR3 is built from 17 residues. Per the germline V gene, CDR1 is SGHNT and CDR2 is YENEEA. V lost 2 bases, J lost 6 bases, and 17 bases lay in between. The full variable domain, its missing parts supplied by reference TRBV11-3 and TRBJ1-6, is EAGVVQSPRYKIIEKKQPVAFWCNPISGHNTLYWYLQNLGQGPELLIRYENEEAVDDSQLPKDRFSAERLKGVDSTLKIQPAELGDSAVYLCASSLPANESFNSPLHFGNGTRLTVT.